A selection of T cell receptor beta chains follows, all from one sample in a study of cytomegalovirus exposure and HLA in healthy donors. Measured with immunoSEQ multiplex PCR; TCRdb has only the in-frame clones, and not every one. This table holds about 120,000 clones, 74% found once. Specimen: PBMCs. The source of these receptors is a human donor in good health. The CDR3 runs from the conserved cysteine through the conserved F or W. A D gene is named only where the DNA matches it firmly. Some rows have no size entry. The others give once, few or many, or a class for an expanded clone.

D,size,J,V,CDR3,DNA
TRBD2,.,TRBJ2-5,TRBV4-1,CASLGVAGGRETQYF,TGCGCCAGCCTAGGGGTAGCGGGGGGCAGGGAGACCCAGTACTTC
TRBD2,.,TRBJ2-7,TRBV19,CASNTGTRTHEQYF,TGTGCCAGTAATACCGGGACTAGGACCCACGAGCAGTACTTC
.,.,TRBJ2-7,TRBV15,CATSATRGRSYEQYF,TGTGCCACCAGCGCCACACGGGGGAGGTCCTACGAGCAGTACTTC
.,once,TRBJ2-3,TRBV6-5,CASSYSRGGDTQYF,TGTGCCAGCAGTTACTCGAGAGGGGGAGATACGCAGTATTTT
TRBD1,.,TRBJ2-7,TRBV7-2,CASSLRQGSYEQYF,TGTGCCAGCAGCTTGCGACAGGGCTCCTACGAGCAGTACTTC
TRBD2,.,TRBJ2-2,TRBV29-1,CSVKTTSGGNTGELFF,TGCAGCGTTAAGACAACTAGCGGGGGGAACACCGGGGAGCTGTTTTTT
TRBD2,few,TRBJ2-1,TRBV11-1,CASNLRLAGVTEQFF,TGTGCCAGCAACCTTCGACTAGCGGGAGTAACCGAGCAGTTCTTC
TRBD2,.,TRBJ2-6,TRBV28,CASSLPWGGAGANVLTF,TGTGCCAGCAGTTTACCCTGGGGGGGGGCTGGGGCCAACGTCCTGACTTTC
.,.,TRBJ2-3,TRBV9,CASSPRTSTDTQYF,TGTGCCAGCAGCCCCCGGACTAGCACAGATACGCAGTATTTT
.,once,TRBJ2-2,TRBV13,CASSLRSQGPNTGELFF,TGTGCCAGCAGCTTACGGAGCCAGGGTCCGAACACCGGGGAGCTGTTTTTT
TRBD2,.,TRBJ2-2,TRBV2,CASSVELAGTGELFF,TGTGCCAGCAGTGTGGAGCTAGCGGGGACCGGGGAGCTGTTTTTT
.,once,TRBJ1-2,TRBV7-2,CASSTDRKYGYTF,TGTGCCAGCAGCACGGACAGAAAATATGGCTACACCTTC
TRBD2,few,TRBJ2-1,TRBV6-6,CASSSAGGNEQFF,TGTGCCAGCAGCTCTGCGGGGGGCAATGAGCAGTTCTTC
TRBD2,.,TRBJ2-1,TRBV6-5,CASSYRLAGSEQFF,TGTGCCAGCAGTTACCGATTAGCGGGTAGTGAGCAGTTCTTC
TRBD1,.,TRBJ1-2,TRBV6-5,CASSYGQGAKGYTF,TGTGCCAGCAGTTACGGACAGGGGGCGAAAGGCTACACCTTC
TRBD1,.,TRBJ2-5,TRBV7-2,CASSVDRGFGETQYF,TGTGCCAGCAGCGTGGACAGGGGATTTGGGGAGACCCAGTACTTC
.,few,TRBJ1-2,TRBV5-5,CASSLRLANYGYTF,TGTGCCAGCAGCTTGAGACTGGCTAACTATGGCTACACCTTC
TRBD1,few,TRBJ2-7,TRBV7-6,CASSQGQAQQYF,TGTGCCAGCAGCCAGGGACAGGCTCAGCAGTACTTC
TRBD1,.,TRBJ1-1,TRBV27,CASRTGGLNTEAFF,TGTGCCAGCAGGACAGGGGGCTTGAACACTGAAGCTTTCTTT
.,few,TRBJ2-7,TRBV5-6,CASSLRGGRLYEQYF,TGTGCCAGCAGCCTGAGGGGGGGAAGGCTGTACGAGCAGTACTTC
.,.,TRBJ1-3,TRBV19,CASTPGSSGNTIYF,TGTGCCAGTACTCCCGGGAGCTCTGGAAACACCATATATTTT
.,.,TRBJ2-1,TRBV21-1,CASSKGGGRARGGEQFF,TGTGCCAGCAGCAAAGGGGGGGGGCGCGCCAGGGGAGGTGAGCAGTTCTTC
TRBD1,.,TRBJ2-7,TRBV6-5,CASRPPGQGAVYF,TGTGCCAGCAGGCCCCCCGGACAGGGGGCCGTGTACTTC
.,once,TRBJ1-6,TRBV30,CAWREVLRSSPLHF,TGTGCCTGGAGGGAAGTTCTTAGGAGTTCACCCCTCCACTTT
.,.,TRBJ1-2,TRBV28,CASSPEQSNYGYTF,TGTGCCAGCAGTCCTGAACAGTCTAACTATGGCTACACCTTC
TRBD2,.,TRBJ2-5,TRBV30,CAWSHKGLAGGQQYF,TGTGCCTGGAGCCATAAAGGGCTAGCGGGAGGGCAACAGTACTTC
.,.,TRBJ2-1,TRBV7-2,CASSLAGGTYNEQFF,TGTGCCAGCAGCTTAGCTGGGGGGACCTACAATGAGCAGTTCTTC
TRBD2,.,TRBJ2-1,TRBV7-2,CASSLGSGRVSYNEQFF,TGTGCCAGCAGCTTAGGTAGCGGGAGGGTCTCCTACAATGAGCAGTTCTTC
TRBD1,.,TRBJ2-5,TRBV6-1,CASHDRVGETQYF,TGTGCCAGCCATGACAGGGTTGGAGAGACCCAGTACTTC
.,.,TRBJ1-3,TRBV28,CASSFPQARLSSGNTIYF,TGTGCCAGCAGTTTCCCCCAGGCCCGATTATCCTCTGGAAACACCATATATTTT
.,.,TRBJ2-1,TRBV28,CASSPSGGFDEQFF,TGTGCCAGCAGCCCAAGCGGTGGTTTCGATGAGCAGTTCTTC
.,.,TRBJ2-3,TRBV30,CAWSVDRGTQYF,TGTGCCTGGAGTGTCGACCGGGGGACGCAGTATTTT
.,.,TRBJ2-7,TRBV30,CAWSGSYEQYF,TGTGCCTGGAGTGGCAGCTACGAGCAGTACTTC
TRBD2,medium-sized,TRBJ2-1,TRBV6-4,CASSTLAGGVNEQFF,TGTGCCAGCAGTACGCTAGCGGGAGGAGTGAATGAGCAGTTCTTC
.,.,TRBJ1-5,TRBV6-1,CASSEDRNSNQPQHF,TGTGCCAGCAGTGAAGACAGAAATAGCAATCAGCCCCAGCATTTT
.,.,TRBJ2-2,TRBV4-3,CASSQFGTGNTGELFF,TGCGCCAGCAGCCAGTTCGGGACTGGGAACACCGGGGAGCTGTTTTTT
TRBD1,.,TRBJ1-2,TRBV28,CASSSPTQGANYGYTF,TGTGCCAGCAGCTCCCCAACACAGGGGGCTAACTATGGCTACACCTTC
TRBD2,.,TRBJ2-1,TRBV15,CATSSAGGRGAYNEQFF,TGTGCCACCAGCAGCGCCGGTGGGCGGGGGGCCTACAATGAGCAGTTCTTC
.,.,TRBJ1-1,TRBV7-9,CASSLNALNTEAFF,TGTGCCAGCAGCTTAAATGCGTTGAACACTGAAGCTTTCTTT
TRBD1,.,TRBJ2-7,TRBV5-4,CASSWGQHSYEQYF,TGTGCCAGCAGCTGGGGACAGCACTCCTACGAGCAGTACTTC
TRBD2,few,TRBJ2-7,TRBV10-3,CAISHGTSGRGEQYF,TGTGCCATCAGCCACGGGACTAGCGGGAGGGGCGAGCAGTACTTC
.,.,TRBJ1-1,TRBV2,CASSEGGQRAFF,TGTGCCAGCAGTGAAGGCGGTCAGAGGGCTTTCTTT
TRBD2,.,TRBJ2-1,TRBV4-1,CASSHTSGGASRFEFF,TGCGCCAGCAGCCACACTAGCGGGGGGGCCTCTAGGTTTGAGTTCTTC
.,.,TRBJ1-4,TRBV10-3,CAISEPRGIGLAEKLFF,TGTGCCATCAGTGAGCCTCGGGGGATAGGCCTGGCTGAAAAACTGTTTTTT
TRBD1,.,TRBJ2-1,TRBV5-1,CASSPGTGGDEQFF,TGCGCCAGCAGCCCAGGGACAGGGGGCGATGAGCAGTTCTTC
.,few,TRBJ1-4,TRBV28,CASSKKPTNEKLFF,TGTGCCAGCAGTAAGAAGCCTACGAATGAAAAACTGTTTTTT
TRBD2,.,TRBJ2-5,TRBV27,CASRGSGGPSETQYF,TGTGCCAGCAGGGGCTCGGGGGGGCCCTCAGAGACCCAGTACTTC
.,.,TRBJ1-1,TRBV27,CASRPQGMNTEAFF,TGTGCCAGCAGACCCCAGGGGATGAACACTGAAGCTTTCTTT
.,.,TRBJ2-5,TRBV7-7,CASSSSVSPSETQYF,TGTGCTAGCAGTTCGTCGGTGAGCCCCTCAGAGACCCAGTACTTC
.,.,TRBJ1-3,TRBV27,CASMADPLADWDTIYF,TGTGCCAGCATGGCCGACCCCCTCGCGGATTGGGACACCATATATTTT
TRBD2,.,TRBJ2-5,TRBV9,CASSPKTRGAQYF,TGTGCCAGCAGCCCAAAAACGCGGGGGGCCCAGTACTTC
TRBD1,.,TRBJ1-5,TRBV28,CASSLDRGIGQPQHF,TGTGCCAGCAGTTTAGACAGGGGCATCGGTCAGCCCCAGCATTTT
.,.,TRBJ1-1,TRBV7-2,CASSPRRQFPAEAFF,TGTGCCAGCAGCCCCCGACGACAGTTTCCCGCTGAAGCTTTCTTT
TRBD1,.,TRBJ2-1,TRBV25-1,CASSWTGGNEQFF,TGTGCCAGCAGTTGGACAGGGGGAAATGAGCAGTTCTTC
TRBD1,.,TRBJ2-7,TRBV11-2,CASSLGFRTGTYEQYF,TGTGCCAGCAGCTTAGGGTTCCGGACAGGGACCTACGAGCAGTACTTC
TRBD2,.,TRBJ2-1,TRBV5-1,CASSLVPPGTSITYNEQFF,TGCGCCAGCAGCTTGGTACCTCCCGGGACTAGTATTACCTACAATGAGCAGTTCTTC
TRBD2,few,TRBJ2-2,TRBV27,CASSFLTSGGENTGELFF,TGTGCCAGCAGTTTTCTTACTAGCGGGGGCGAGAACACCGGGGAGCTGTTTTTT